Listed below are T cell receptor beta chains from one sample, sequenced in a study of PD-L1 blockade in urothelial cancer. Assay: immunoSEQ multiplex PCR; the TCRdb copy retains only in-frame clones and omits some. The repertoire holds about 120,000 clones, with about 84% as singletons. The input for sequencing was PBMCs, taken around atezolizumab (anti-PD-L1) treatment. These receptors came from a man in his fifties or sixties with urothelial cancer. Both conserved end residues are part of each CDR3. A D gene is named only where the DNA matches it firmly. For some rows the clone size is stated as once, few or many, or as a class when expanded; others skip it.

d_call	v_call	clone_size	j_call	cdr3_length	cdr3_aa	cdr3_nt
NA	TRBV5-1	NA	TRBJ2-5	15	CASSLLRAGQETQYF	TGCGCCAGCAGCCTACTCAGAGCAGGGCAAGAGACCCAGTACTTC
TRBD1	TRBV5-6	NA	TRBJ1-2	13	CASSSGGNYGYTF	TGTGCCAGCAGCTCAGGGGGTAACTATGGCTACACCTTC
NA	TRBV28	NA	TRBJ1-5	16	CASSLETRPGNQPQHF	TGTGCCAGCAGCCTGGAGACGAGGCCCGGCAATCAGCCCCAGCATTTT
TRBD1	TRBV15	NA	TRBJ1-1	15	CATSRSGTGKTEAFF	TGTGCCACCAGCAGATCCGGGACAGGGAAAACTGAAGCTTTCTTT
TRBD1	TRBV7-6	NA	TRBJ2-2	14	CASSRQGVSGELFF	TGTGCCAGCAGCCGGCAGGGGGTCTCCGGGGAGCTGTTTTTT
TRBD2	TRBV6-1	once	TRBJ2-5	15	CASSGLGLAVETQYF	TGTGCCAGCAGTGGATTAGGACTAGCGGTTGAGACCCAGTACTTC
NA	TRBV18	NA	TRBJ1-1	16	CASSQLPRGSITEAFF	TGTGCCAGCTCTCAACTCCCCCGGGGGTCGATCACTGAAGCTTTCTTT
TRBD1	TRBV5-1	NA	TRBJ1-5	15	CASRDRDYSNQPQHF	TGCGCCAGCAGGGACAGGGACTATAGCAATCAGCCCCAGCATTTT
TRBD2	TRBV6-1	NA	TRBJ2-5	15	CASVPHGGFVETQYF	TGTGCCAGCGTCCCTCACGGGGGGTTCGTAGAGACCCAGTACTTC
NA	TRBV6-1	NA	TRBJ1-1	12	CASSPMNTEAFF	TGTGCCAGCAGCCCTATGAACACTGAAGCTTTCTTT
TRBD1	TRBV5-1	NA	TRBJ1-1	14	CASSEGTGGTEAFF	TGCGCCAGCAGCGAGGGGACAGGGGGCACTGAAGCTTTCTTT
NA	TRBV6-6	NA	TRBJ1-5	16	CASSYGRGVSNQPQHF	TGTGCCAGCAGTTACGGCAGGGGAGTTAGCAATCAGCCCCAGCATTTT
NA	TRBV5-5	NA	TRBJ2-2	14	CASSPFPLTGELFF	TGTGCCAGCAGCCCTTTCCCTCTCACCGGGGAGCTGTTTTTT
NA	TRBV6-1	NA	TRBJ1-3	16	CASSEARSSAGNTIYF	TGTGCCAGCAGTGAAGCACGGAGCTCGGCAGGAAACACCATATATTTT
NA	TRBV9	few	TRBJ2-7	14	CASSQQQGRNEQYF	TGTGCCAGCAGCCAACAACAGGGTCGGAACGAGCAGTACTTC
NA	TRBV30	NA	TRBJ2-3	16	CAWSVVEAGRTDTQYF	TGTGCCTGGAGTGTCGTGGAGGCGGGGAGGACAGATACGCAGTATTTT
TRBD1	TRBV4-1	once	TRBJ1-1	15	CASSQAGTGKTEAFF	TGCGCCAGCAGCCAAGCAGGGACAGGGAAAACTGAAGCTTTCTTT
TRBD1	TRBV9	NA	TRBJ2-2	15	CASSPGQVNTGELFF	TGTGCCAGCAGCCCAGGACAGGTTAACACCGGGGAGCTGTTTTTT
TRBD2	TRBV7-2	NA	TRBJ2-7	14	CASSLDLAGGRQYF	TGTGCCAGCAGCCTGGATCTAGCGGGAGGCAGGCAGTACTTC
NA	TRBV28	NA	TRBJ1-5	16	CASSPEGGGGNQPQHF	TGTGCCAGCAGTCCCGAGGGGGGAGGGGGCAATCAGCCCCAGCATTTT